One T cell receptor beta chain is described in this entry. The repertoire was sequenced with immunoSEQ multiplex PCR; TCRdb's copy has only in-frame clones and lacks some. The top ten hold under 1.3% of the sample, which has some 23,000 clones, approximately 86% seen once. This entry comes from a study of T cell changes during pregnancy in multiple sclerosis. This material consisted of CD4+ T cells from peripheral blood mononuclear cells, taken in the first trimester of pregnancy. The TCR sequence derives from a female donor in good health, enrolled as a control in a pregnancy study.

CDR3 bases: TGTGCCAGCAGCTACAGGACGCAGGAGACCCAGTACTTC. It codes for CASSYRTQETQYF. This chain uses TRBV7-2 with TRBJ2-5, with a weak D call TRBD1 (5 bases). This CDR3 is 13 amino acids long. Germline lookup yields CDR1 SGHTA and CDR2 FQGNSA. The V end was cut by 4 bases, the J end by 5 bases, with 11 bases between.